What follows describes a single T cell receptor beta chain. Its specificity is not known. This sample is part of a study of shared clonotypes between healthy human individuals. The study, taken as a whole, reports: Shared clonotypes: approximately 5.3% naive CD4, around 3.5% naive CD8, 2.3% memory CD4, approximately 0.4% memory CD8. Specimens sampled were limited to blood, with tissue repertoires likely differing.

This CDR3 has 16 residues. Germline V lookup: CDR1 MNHEY, CDR2 SVGAGI. Germline trimming cut 2 bases from V and 0 bases from J; bases unmatched to any gene: 5. Researchers divided each subset's genomic DNA evenly across several immunoSEQ plates. The data were produced by immunoSEQ multiplex PCR, yet TCRdb's version contains in-frame clones alone and is incomplete. In the table there are around 690,000 clones, less than 95% of which are singletons. The TCR originated in a man aged 18 to 30 in good health. Some clones in this sample may be carry-over from other donors' samples. Sequenced: memory CD8+ T cells from PBMCs. Subset described: CD45RO+ cells pooled with CCR7-negative TemRA cells. The chain recombines TRBV6-5 with TRBJ2-3, with 7 nucleotides matching TRBD2. The CDR3 DNA follows: TGTGCCAGCAGTTACGGGGAGGGGATAAGCACAGATACGCAGTATTTT. It encodes CASSYGEGISTDTQYF.